The rows below give T cell receptor beta chains drawn from one sample of a study of blood T cell repertoires in COVID-19. The repertoire was sequenced with immunoSEQ multiplex PCR; TCRdb's copy has only in-frame clones and lacks some. The sample includes about 280,000 clones, 75% to 90% of them seen just once. Sequencing was carried out using peripheral blood. Receptor source: a man aged 35-49 years with acute or convalescent COVID-19. Both conserved end residues are part of each CDR3. The D gene is left open where the match is weak. Size values are once, few and many counts, or a class for expanded clones, and some rows have none.

>TRBJ1-2|TRBD1|.|TRBV15
TGTGCCACCAGCAGTCCCGGGACAGGGGGCTATTTAGACTATGGCTACACCTTC
CATSSPGTGGYLDYGYTF
>TRBJ1-2|.|.|TRBV7-3
TGTGCCAGCAGACCCCGGGACACCTCTAACTATGGCTACACCTTC
CASRPRDTSNYGYTF
>TRBJ1-3|.|.|TRBV7-9
TGTGCCAGCAGGCCGGACATCTTCAGGTCTGGAAACACCATATATTTT
CASRPDIFRSGNTIYF
>TRBJ1-6|.|.|TRBV4-1
TGCGCCAGCAGCCAAGGACTAGGGGATGCCCTCCACTTT
CASSQGLGDALHF
>TRBJ1-1|.|.|TRBV30
TGTGCCTGGAAAGGCAGGGGGAACACTGAAGCTTTCTTT
CAWKGRGNTEAFF
>TRBJ1-5|TRBD1|.|TRBV6-2/TRBV6-3
TGTGCCAGCAGTACCCATAACCGGGACAGTTACAATCAGCCCCAGCATTTT
CASSTHNRDSYNQPQHF
>TRBJ2-3|.|.|TRBV7-2
TGTGCCAGCAGCTCCCCCCCAGTTCATACGCAGTATTTT
CASSSPPVHTQYF
>TRBJ1-2|.|.|TRBV10-1
TGCGCCAGCAGCCCCGGGAGAGGGCTTCCCAACTATGGCTACACCTTC
CASSPGRGLPNYGYTF
>TRBJ1-1|.|.|TRBV2
TGTGCCAGCAGCCAGAGGACAGAGGGTGAAGCTTTCTTT
CASSQRTEGEAFF
>TRBJ1-2|.|.|TRBV20-1
TGCAGTGCTAGTACGGCTAACTATGGCTACACCTTC
CSASTANYGYTF
>TRBJ1-2|.|.|TRBV3-1/TRBV3-2
TGTGCCAGCAGCCAAGAAGGTGTCGGGGTGGGCTACACCTTC
CASSQEGVGVGYTF
>TRBJ2-7|.|.|TRBV6-1
TGTGCCAGCAGTGAAGCAATTGCTCCGCACCTAGACGGATTGAGCTACGAGCAGTACTTC
CASSEAIAPHLDGLSYEQYF
>TRBJ1-1|.|.|TRBV10-3
TGTGCCATCAGCTTTTCTTCCCTCTCGAACACTGAAGCTTTCTTT
CAISFSSLSNTEAFF
>TRBJ2-1|TRBD2|.|TRBV18
TGTGCCAGCTCACCCGGACTAGCGGGGGGCAATGAGCAGTTCTTC
CASSPGLAGGNEQFF
>TRBJ1-2|TRBD1|.|TRBV3-1/TRBV3-2
TGTGCCAGCAGCCAAGACGGACAGGGGGTATGGGGCTACACCTTC
CASSQDGQGVWGYTF
>TRBJ2-2|TRBD2|.|TRBV5-4
TGTGCCAGCAGCTCTAGCGGGGGAAGCGGGGAGCTGTTTTTT
CASSSSGGSGELFF
>TRBJ1-1|.|.|TRBV5-6
TGTGCCAGCAGCATCCGGACAGTACACAAGGGGACTGAAGCTTTCTTT
CASSIRTVHKGTEAFF
>TRBJ2-7|TRBD1|.|TRBV19
TGTGCCAGTAGTACCGGGACAGCCCGCGAGCAGTACTTC
CASSTGTAREQYF
>TRBJ1-2|TRBD1|.|TRBV27
TGTGCCAGCAGTTCGGGGACAGGGGGCTACACCTTC
CASSSGTGGYTF
>TRBJ2-3|.|.|TRBV5-1
TGCGCCAGCAGCTTGGTTTGGGAGGATGGAGATACGCAGTATTTT
CASSLVWEDGDTQYF
>TRBJ1-5|.|.|TRBV5-4
TGTGCCAGCAGCTTGGGAGGGGGAAATAGCAATCAGCCCCAGCATTTT
CASSLGGGNSNQPQHF
>TRBJ1-5|.|.|TRBV19
TGTGCCAGTAGTATGGCGGCGGGAAATCAGCCCCAGCATTTT
CASSMAAGNQPQHF
>TRBJ2-1|.|.|TRBV7-3
TGTGCCAGCAGCTTACAGGTGGGCTCCTACAATGAGCAGTTCTTC
CASSLQVGSYNEQFF
>TRBJ2-7|TRBD2|.|TRBV7-8
TGTGCCAGCAGCTTAGGTGTTGCGGGGGAAGTATCCTACGAGCAGTACTTC
CASSLGVAGEVSYEQYF
>TRBJ1-1|.|.|TRBV15
TGTGCCACCAGCAGAGGGGGGGGCATGAACACTGAAGCTTTCTTT
CATSRGGGMNTEAFF
>TRBJ2-2|TRBD1|.|TRBV5-6
TGTGCCAGCAGCCCCGGGACAGGGGACACCGGGGAGCTGTTTTTT
CASSPGTGDTGELFF
>TRBJ2-1|TRBD2|once|TRBV7-8
TGTGCCAGCAGCCCCCGGGTGGGCGGGGGGGCCACGAATGAGCAGTTCTTC
CASSPRVGGGATNEQFF
>TRBJ1-4|TRBD1|.|TRBV2
TGTGCCAGCAGTGAATTTCCACAGGGGGCGCAGGCTAATGAAAAACTGTTTTTT
CASSEFPQGAQANEKLFF
>TRBJ2-7|TRBD1|.|TRBV14
TGTGCCAGCACCGCGACAGGGTACGAGCAGTACTTC
CASTATGYEQYF
>TRBJ1-5|.|.|TRBV5-6
TGTGCCAGCAGCTTGACAGGGACAAATCAGCCCCAGCATTTT
CASSLTGTNQPQHF
>TRBJ2-1|.|.|TRBV5-8
TGTGCCAGCAGCTTATACCAGGGGAGCTCCTACAATGAGCAGTTCTTC
CASSLYQGSSYNEQFF
>TRBJ1-1|.|.|TRBV5-1
TGCGCCAGCAACTCTGCAAGGGGGTTGAACACTGAAGCTTTCTTT
CASNSARGLNTEAFF
>TRBJ1-1|.|.|TRBV4-2
TGTGCCAGCAGCCTTGAACGGGGGAACACTGAAGCTTTCTTT
CASSLERGNTEAFF
>TRBJ2-7|.|.|TRBV28
TGTGCCAGCAGTCCCGCCGGGGGGCACTACGAGCAGTACTTC
CASSPAGGHYEQYF
>TRBJ2-3|.|once|TRBV29-1
TGCAGCGCCTCAGGGGGGCAGGGAGACACAGATACGCAGTATTTT
CSASGGQGDTDTQYF
>TRBJ2-2|TRBD1|.|TRBV7-8
TGTGCCAGCAGCCATACAGGGGGGAACACCGGGGAGCTGTTTTTT
CASSHTGGNTGELFF
>TRBJ1-2|TRBD1|.|TRBV11-2
TGTGCCAGCAGCCCCGGGACAGCGGGTGGCTACACCTTC
CASSPGTAGGYTF
>TRBJ1-2|.|.|TRBV5-1
TGCGCCAGCAGCTTGGTTACAGGGTATGGCTACACCTTC
CASSLVTGYGYTF
>TRBJ2-2|.|.|TRBV5-1
TGCGCCAGCAGCTTTCTCTCTAGCCAGACCGGGGAGCTGTTTTTT
CASSFLSSQTGELFF
>TRBJ2-5|.|.|TRBV29-1
TGCAGCGTTGAAGATCTTACTAGGCAGTACCGGGAGACCCAGTACTTC
CSVEDLTRQYRETQYF